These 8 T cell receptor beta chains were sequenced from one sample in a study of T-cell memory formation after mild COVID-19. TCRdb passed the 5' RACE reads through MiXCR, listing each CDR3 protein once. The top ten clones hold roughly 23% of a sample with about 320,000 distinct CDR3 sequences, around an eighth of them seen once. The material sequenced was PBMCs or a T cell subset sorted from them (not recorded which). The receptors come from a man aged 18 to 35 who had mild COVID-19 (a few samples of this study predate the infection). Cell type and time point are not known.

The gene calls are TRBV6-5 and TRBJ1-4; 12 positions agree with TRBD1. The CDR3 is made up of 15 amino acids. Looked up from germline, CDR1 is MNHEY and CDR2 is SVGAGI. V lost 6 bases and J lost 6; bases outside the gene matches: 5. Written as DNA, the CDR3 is TGTGCCAGCAGCGTCGGGACAGGGGGCTATGAAAAACTGTTTTTT. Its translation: CASSVGTGGYEKLFF.

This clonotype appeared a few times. The CDR3 loop is CASSQDRLAVDTQYF. CDR3 DNA: TGCGCCAGCAGCCAAGATCGTCTAGCGGTTGATACGCAGTATTTT. The chain couples TRBV4-1 to TRBJ2-3, with TRBD2 matching 7 bases. This CDR3 has 15 residues. CDR1 MGHRA and CDR2 YSYEKL come from the germline V gene. With 0 bases clipped from V and 6 bases from J, the junction kept 6 bases outside the gene matches.

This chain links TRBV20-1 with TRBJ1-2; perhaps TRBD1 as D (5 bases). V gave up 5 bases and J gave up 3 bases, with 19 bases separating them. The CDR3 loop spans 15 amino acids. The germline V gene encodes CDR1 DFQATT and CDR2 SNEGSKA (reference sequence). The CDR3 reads CSAWGALQGDYGYTF. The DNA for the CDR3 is TGCAGTGCTTGGGGTGCCCTTCAGGGAGACTATGGCTACACCTTC.

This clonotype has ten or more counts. The CDR3 nucleotides read TGTGCCAGCAGCTTATCCGGGACTACCAATGAGCAGTTCTTC. Translation: CASSLSGTTNEQFF. The J gene is TRBJ2-1, the V gene TRBV7-9, with TRBD2 matching over 7 bases. After removal of 2 bases from V and 6 bases from J, the junction contained 4 bases not matched to a gene. The germline V gene encodes CDR1 SEHNR and CDR2 FQNEAQ (reference sequence). The CDR3 is made up of 14 amino acids. Combining the CDR3 with reference TRBV7-9 and TRBJ2-1 gives the whole variable domain DTGVSQNPRHKITKRGQNVTFRCDPISEHNRLYWYRQTLGQGPEFLTYFQNEAQLEKSRLLSDRFSAERPKGSFSTLEIQRTEQGDSAMYLCASSLSGTTNEQFFGPGTRLTVL.

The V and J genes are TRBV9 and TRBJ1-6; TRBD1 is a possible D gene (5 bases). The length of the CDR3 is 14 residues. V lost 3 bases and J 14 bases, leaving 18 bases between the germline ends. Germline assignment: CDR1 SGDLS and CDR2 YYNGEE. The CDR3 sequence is CASSAERGLGSLHF. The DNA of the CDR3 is TGTGCCAGCAGCGCCGAGCGGGGGTTGGGGTCCCTCCACTTT.

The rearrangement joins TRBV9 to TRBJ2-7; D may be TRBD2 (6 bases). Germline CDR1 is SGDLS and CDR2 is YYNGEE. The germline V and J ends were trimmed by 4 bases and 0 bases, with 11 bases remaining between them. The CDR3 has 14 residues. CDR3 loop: CASSPRGSSYEQYF. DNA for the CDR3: TGTGCCAGCAGCCCCCGGGGGAGCTCCTACGAGCAGTACTTC.

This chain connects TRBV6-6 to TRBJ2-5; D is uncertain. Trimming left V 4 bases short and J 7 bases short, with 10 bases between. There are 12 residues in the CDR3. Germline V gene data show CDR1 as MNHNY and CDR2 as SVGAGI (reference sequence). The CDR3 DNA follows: TGTGCCAGCAGTTTACGAATCGGGACCCAGTACTTC. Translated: CASSLRIGTQYF.

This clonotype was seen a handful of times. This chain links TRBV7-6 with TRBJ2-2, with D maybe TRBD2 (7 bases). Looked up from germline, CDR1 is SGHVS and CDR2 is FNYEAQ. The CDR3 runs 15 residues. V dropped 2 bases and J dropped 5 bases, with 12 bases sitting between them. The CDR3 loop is CASSLFGGPTGELFF. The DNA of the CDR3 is TGTGCCAGCAGCTTATTCGGGGGGCCTACCGGGGAGCTGTTTTTT.